The entry that follows covers one T cell receptor (beta chain) sequence. V lost 2 bases to trimming and J lost 9 bases, with 12 bases between them. There are 13 residues in the CDR3. Germline CDR1 and CDR2: SGHTS and YDEGEE. The repertoire was sequenced with immunoSEQ multiplex PCR; TCRdb's copy has only in-frame clones and lacks some. Here the sample spans roughly 180,000 clones, over 80% being singletons. The data were obtained in a study of blood T cell repertoires in COVID-19. The source of this sequence is a woman between 55 and 75 years old who had recovered from COVID-19. The sequencing input was PBMCs or T cells enriched from blood (not recorded which). This sequence joins TRBV5-8 and TRBJ2-1, with unresolved D. The CDR3 bases are TGTGCCAGCAGCTTAGACTCGATGAGTGAGCAGTTCTTC. As protein: CASSLDSMSEQFF.